These T cell receptor beta chains were read from a single sample in a study of Ad26.COV2.S vaccination and SARS-CoV-2 variants. Repertoires were generated with immunoSEQ multiplex PCR, while TCRdb's copy carries only in-frame clones and drops some. The sample includes about 680,000 clones, roughly 90% of them seen just once. This specimen consisted of peripheral blood, obtained in a trial of Ad26.COV2.S vaccine versus placebo. The source is a person aged 18-65 years who received the Ad26.COV2.S COVID-19 vaccine or a placebo. CDR3s include the opening cysteine and the closing phenylalanine or tryptophan. The D gene is left open where the match is weak. Only part of the rows carry a size: once, few, many, or a class if the clone is expanded.

NA,TRBJ2-3,TRBV19,once,TGTGCCAGTAGAACCAGGGACCCAGATACGCAGTATTTT,CASRTRDPDTQYF
NA,TRBJ1-4,TRBV14,NA,TGTGCCAGCAGCCGGGAGTTCGTTGCAACTAATGAAAAACTGTTTTTT,CASSREFVATNEKLFF
TRBD1,TRBJ1-2,TRBV9,NA,TGTGCCAGCAGCACAGGACAGGGAAACGGCTACACCTTC,CASSTGQGNGYTF
NA,TRBJ2-1,TRBV7-9,NA,TGTGCCAGCAGCTTAGCGCGTGAGCAGTTCTTC,CASSLAREQFF
TRBD1,TRBJ1-2,TRBV24-1,NA,TGTGCCACCAGTGACACCGACAGGGAGGAAAATGGCTACACCTTC,CATSDTDREENGYTF
NA,TRBJ1-1,TRBV29-1,NA,TGCAGCGTCGGGGAGGGGCCCGGTCGGGCTGAAGCTTTCTTT,CSVGEGPGRAEAFF
NA,TRBJ2-1,TRBV11-2,once,TGTGCCAGCAGGTTCAACGGGTTCCTATACAATGAGCAGTTCTTC,CASRFNGFLYNEQFF
NA,TRBJ2-7,TRBV4-1,once,TGCGCCAGCAGCCAAGTGGGGAGAGCGGCCGAGCAGTACTTC,CASSQVGRAAEQYF
NA,TRBJ2-6,TRBV27,few,TGTGCCAGCAGTTTATCCCTATCTGGGGCCAACGTCCTGACTTTC,CASSLSLSGANVLTF
NA,TRBJ1-4,TRBV19,few,TGTGCCAGTGCTCCGGGAAATGAAAAACTGTTTTTT,CASAPGNEKLFF
TRBD2,TRBJ2-3,TRBV27,once,TGTGCCAGCAGTTCGACAGCGGGGCCGGGCACAGATACGCAGTATTTT,CASSSTAGPGTDTQYF
NA,TRBJ2-7,TRBV5-1,NA,TGCGCCAGCAGCAGGGCAGGGGGAGGCGAGCAGTACTTC,CASSRAGGGEQYF
NA,TRBJ2-5,TRBV24-1,NA,TGTGCCACCAGTGATCGGGGGTGGCGAGAGACCCAGTACTTC,CATSDRGWRETQYF
NA,TRBJ1-2,TRBV11-2,few,TGTGCCAGCAGCTCCTACAGGGACAAGGATGGCTACACCTTC,CASSSYRDKDGYTF
NA,TRBJ1-4,TRBV18,NA,TGTGCCAGCCGACACGATTCTAATGAAAAACTGTTTTTT,CASRHDSNEKLFF
NA,TRBJ1-6,TRBV4-2,NA,TGTGCCAGCAGGCCCGACTCCTATAATTCACCCCTCCACTTT,CASRPDSYNSPLHF
TRBD1,TRBJ1-2,TRBV27,NA,TGTGCCAGCAGTCCGAGGACAGGGCGCTATGGCTACACCTTC,CASSPRTGRYGYTF
NA,TRBJ2-3,TRBV7-8,NA,TGTGCCAGCAGCTTTAGGGGGGGGAGCACAGATACGCAGTATTTT,CASSFRGGSTDTQYF
NA,TRBJ1-1,TRBV7-3,NA,TGTGCCAGCAGCGAGACAGCTTGGAACACTGAAGCTTTCTTT,CASSETAWNTEAFF
TRBD1,TRBJ1-4,TRBV30,NA,TGTGCCTGGATAGGACAGGGGGCGGGAAAACTGTTTTTT,CAWIGQGAGKLFF
NA,TRBJ1-2,TRBV25-1,NA,TGTGCCAGCAGTGGAGGGGCACCTAACTATGGCTACACCTTC,CASSGGAPNYGYTF
TRBD2,TRBJ2-7,TRBV7-9,once,TGTGCCAGCAGCTCCGGGACTAGCTACGAGCAGTACTTC,CASSSGTSYEQYF
TRBD1,TRBJ1-4,TRBV7-2,NA,TGTGCCAGCAGCGGGGACAGGGAAGGGGCAACTAATGAAAAACTGTTTTTT,CASSGDREGATNEKLFF
TRBD1,TRBJ2-5,TRBV24-1,NA,TGTGCCACCAGTCACAGGGGAGAGACCCAGTACTTC,CATSHRGETQYF
TRBD1,TRBJ1-2,TRBV6-5,NA,TGTGCCAGCAGCACCGACAGGGGGCTCTACACCTTC,CASSTDRGLYTF
TRBD1,TRBJ1-2,TRBV6-5,NA,TGTGCCAGCAGCAGGGACAGGTCTAACTATGGCTACACCTTC,CASSRDRSNYGYTF
NA,TRBJ2-7,TRBV5-1,NA,TGCGCCAGCAGCTTGGTGGCAGACTACGAGCAGTACTTC,CASSLVADYEQYF
TRBD2,TRBJ2-2,TRBV7-2,once,TGTGCCAGCAGTCAAGGACTAGCGGGGGGGCCCCTGATGTTTTTT,CASSQGLAGGPLMFF
NA,TRBJ2-1,TRBV18,NA,TGTGCCAGCTCACCAGCGGGTGGGAATGAGCAGTTCTTC,CASSPAGGNEQFF
NA,TRBJ2-2,TRBV7-6,NA,TGTGCCAGCAGCCTCAGGGGAGCGACGAACACCGGGGAGCTGTTTTTT,CASSLRGATNTGELFF
NA,TRBJ2-1,TRBV12-3/TRBV12-4,once,TGTGCCAGCAGTCGGGACCGCAATGAGCAGTTCTTC,CASSRDRNEQFF
NA,TRBJ2-7,TRBV6-5,NA,TGTGCCAGCCAAACGCTCTACGAGCAGTACTTC,CASQTLYEQYF